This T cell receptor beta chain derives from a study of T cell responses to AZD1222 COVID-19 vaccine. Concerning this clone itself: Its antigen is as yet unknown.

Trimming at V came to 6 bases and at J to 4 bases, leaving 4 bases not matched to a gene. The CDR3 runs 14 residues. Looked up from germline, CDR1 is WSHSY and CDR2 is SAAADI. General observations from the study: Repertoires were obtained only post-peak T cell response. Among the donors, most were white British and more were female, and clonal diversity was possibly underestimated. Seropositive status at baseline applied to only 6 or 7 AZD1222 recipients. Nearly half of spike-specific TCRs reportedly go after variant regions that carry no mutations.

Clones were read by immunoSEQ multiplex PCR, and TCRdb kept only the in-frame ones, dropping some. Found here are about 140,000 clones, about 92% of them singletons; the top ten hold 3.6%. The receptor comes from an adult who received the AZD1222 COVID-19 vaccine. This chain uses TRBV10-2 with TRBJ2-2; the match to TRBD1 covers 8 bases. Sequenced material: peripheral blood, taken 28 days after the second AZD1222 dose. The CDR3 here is CASRGTGITGELFF. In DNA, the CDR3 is TGCGCCAGCAGAGGGACAGGAATCACCGGGGAGCTGTTTTTT.